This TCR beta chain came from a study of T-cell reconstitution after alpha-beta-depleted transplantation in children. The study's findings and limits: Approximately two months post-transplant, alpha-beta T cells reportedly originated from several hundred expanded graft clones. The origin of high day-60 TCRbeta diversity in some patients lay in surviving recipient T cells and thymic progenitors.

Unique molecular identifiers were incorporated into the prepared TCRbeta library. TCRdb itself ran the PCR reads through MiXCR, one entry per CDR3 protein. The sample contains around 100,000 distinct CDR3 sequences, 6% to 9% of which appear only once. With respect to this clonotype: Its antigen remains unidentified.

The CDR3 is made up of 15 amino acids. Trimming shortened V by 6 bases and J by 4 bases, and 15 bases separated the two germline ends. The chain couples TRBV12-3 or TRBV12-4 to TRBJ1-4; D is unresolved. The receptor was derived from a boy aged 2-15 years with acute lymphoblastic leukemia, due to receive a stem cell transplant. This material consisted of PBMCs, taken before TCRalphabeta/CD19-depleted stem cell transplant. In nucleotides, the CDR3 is TGTGCCAGCAGAGAGACCGGGTCGATTAATGAAAAACTGTTTTTT. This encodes CASRETGSINEKLFF.